This T cell receptor (beta chain) was observed in a study of blood T cell repertoires in COVID-19. Germline V gene sequence: CDR1 SGHRS, CDR2 YFSETQ. The CDR3 runs 13 residues. V lost 1 base to trimming and J lost 6 bases, with 11 bases between them. Sequenced by immunoSEQ multiplex PCR; TCRdb stores in-frame clones only, minus some. The profile shows a few hundred thousand clones, about 89% of them singletons. The TCR originated in a man aged 35-49 years with acute or convalescent COVID-19. Sequencing input: peripheral blood. V usage is TRBV5-1 and J usage is TRBJ2-7, with D maybe TRBD2 (7 bases). CDR3: CASSLSGGLEQYF. The CDR3 DNA follows: TGCGCCAGCAGCTTGTCGGGGGGCCTCGAGCAGTACTTC.